This TCR beta chain was found in a study of T-cell memory formation after mild COVID-19 (dated by TCRdb to the early 2020s). Describing the broader study: TCR sequence clusters from the two donors were found to be largely donor specific. Two young, previously healthy adult volunteers, one female and one male, were included in the cohort. In a couple of donors, T-cell clones that expanded and contracted after mild COVID-19 were tracked by sequencing TCRalpha and TCRbeta repertoires over time. Paper-wide results and their limitations: Whether the second-wave clones peaking on day 37 were SARS-CoV-2 specific was not confirmed. Clones that contracted from day 15 to 85 showed balanced CD4/CD8 phenotypes, whereas a second wave of clones that expanded from day 15 to 37 leaned towards CD4+. Only two mild cases were covered in the study, and larger cohorts including severe cases with pre-infection samples were considered necessary. Contracting CD4+ clones appeared mostly in the CM and EM memory subsets, whereas CD8+ clones were enriched in EMRA. The detection of some responding clones in pre-infection memory suggests that pre-existing cross-reactive memory T cells joined the SARS-CoV-2 response.

TCRdb records Illumina NovaSeq 6000 as the sequencer. TCRalpha and TCRbeta cDNA libraries were built by 5'RACE with constant-segment primers, adding sample barcodes and unique molecular identifiers. Trizol reagent was used to extract RNA from every sample. The libraries were amplified in two PCR steps, and the second step added a second sample barcode and Illumina TruSeq adapters. Sequencing of the libraries was done on an Illumina NovaSeq, producing 2 x 150 bp paired-end reads. In the source study's methods: With migec v1.2.7, reads were demultiplexed and then collapsed into UMI-guided consensus sequences. Using mixcr v2.1.11, UMI consensuses were aligned to TRA and TRB V and J templates and then assembled into clonotypes. Expanded or contracted clonotypes were those called significant by both edgeR and NoisET, with noise models trained on biological replicates. For edgeR calls, the thresholds were a false discovery rate-adjusted p below 0.01 and a log2 fold-change of 1. As an exploratory analysis of dynamics, max-normalized trajectories of the 1000 most abundant clonotypes were examined by PCA with hierarchical clustering. The CD4 or CD8 phenotype of responding clones was assigned using the separately sequenced CD4+ and CD8+ repertoires. TCRdb reran the public reads through fastp at Q25 and MiXCR, keeping productive beta chains. Rows merge per CDR3 protein into single entries with the most common DNA and genes. It is TCRdb's table, rather than the study itself, that gives the V and J calls and clone size. A total of 90,000 to 120,000 distinct CDR3 sequences appear in this sample, approximately 14% of them only once. The biggest ten clones account for roughly 40% of the sample.

PBMCs were isolated by Ficoll-Paque density gradient centrifugation. According to the germline V gene (reference sequence), CDR1 reads DFQATT and CDR2 reads SNEGSKA. V lost 3 bases and J lost 0 bases; the stretch between them is 15 bases long. The cysteine opens and the phenylalanine closes a CDR3 of 16 amino acids. Solely the CDR3 DNA is kept, with 48 bases framed from the first base. Concerning this clonotype itself: What antigen it recognizes has not been identified. The input lacks base qualities; no much larger clone sits a single base away.

This receptor chain uses TRBV20-1 and TRBJ1-5, with the D gene not clear enough to name. The sequenced sample consisted of PBMCs or a T cell subset sorted from them (not recorded which). The TCR was taken from a man aged 18 to 30 who had mild COVID-19 (a few samples of this study predate the infection). The sample titles of this study are shuffled in the database, so cell type and time point are left out; the donor was told from shared clones. The DNA sequence follows: TGCAGTGCTAGTTTTTGGGGAGACCTTAGCAATCAGCCCCAGCATTTT. Translated, it gives CSASFWGDLSNQPQHF.